The 8 T cell receptor beta chains below come from one sample, sequenced in a study of vaccination and CD4 T cells after COVID-19. Cultured CD4+ T cell DNA underwent sequencing with the Oncomine TCR Beta short-read assay. Genomic DNA extraction was carried out from cultured CD4+ T cells. TCRdb re-derived calls from the PCR reads in MiXCR, one entry per CDR3 protein. The sample records under 8,000 distinct CDR3 sequences, 41% being singletons. Treatment meaning: roughly 10-day PBMC culture with coronavirus spike peptide pools or control peptides (ViraFEST assay). Harvesting of the unexposed donor's CD4+ T cells predated the COVID-19 pandemic (2011-2018). These receptors have no identified antigens. The sequenced material came from CD4+ T cells from blood, cultured in vitro. Receptors originate from a human donor in good health.

A few counts support this clonotype. The chain combines TRBV6-5 with TRBJ1-5; no clear D. Per germline, CDR1 MNHEY and CDR2 SVGAGI. Trimming removed 1 base at V and 6 bases at J, with 1 base between. This CDR3 is 11 amino acids long. CDR3 coding DNA: TGTGCCAGCAGTTACTGTCAGCCCCAGCATTTT. Translation: CASSYCQPQHF.

This CDR3 is CAKVGRDTQYF. In DNA, the CDR3 is TGTGCCAAGGTGGGTAGAGATACGCAGTATTTT. The rearrangement links TRBV6-2 or TRBV6-3 to TRBJ2-3, with D unclear. Germline lookup yields CDR1 MNHEY and CDR2 SVGEGT. V shed 10 bases and J shed 5 bases, with 10 bases lying between them. The CDR3 has 11 amino acids.

This chain links TRBV12-3 or TRBV12-4 with TRBJ2-7; 9 bases are shared with TRBD1. Losses at the gene ends were 3 bases for V and 4 bases for J; bases not matched to a gene: 4. The length of the CDR3 is 14 residues. CDR3 residues: CASSLGTGLYEQYF. The CDR3 coding sequence is TGTGCCAGCAGTTTGGGGACAGGGTTATACGAGCAGTACTTC.

J is TRBJ1-5 and V is TRBV20-1; tentatively, D is TRBD1 (6 bases). Trimming removed 6 bases at V and 7 bases at J, with 16 bases between. The germline gives CDR1 DFQATT, CDR2 SNEGSKA (reference sequence). CDR3 length: 13 amino acids. CDR3 DNA: TGCAGTGCGTCTGGGGGCGAGGGGCAGCCCCAGCATTTT. Its protein is CSASGGEGQPQHF.

This clonotype occurred a few times. The rearrangement joins TRBV6-2 or TRBV6-3 to TRBJ1-5; tentative D call: TRBD1 (5 bases). Germline CDR1 reads MNHEY; CDR2 reads SVGEGT. Trimming took 0 bases from V and 0 from J, leaving 18 bases between them. This CDR3 is 19 amino acids long. The chain's CDR3 is CASSYSYPGGKYSNQPQHF. CDR3 nucleotides: TGTGCCAGCAGTTACTCGTACCCGGGGGGTAAATATAGCAATCAGCCCCAGCATTTT.

Comment on this clonotype: A read error may produce the germline difference seen at one junction end. The chain uses TRBV11-3 and TRBJ2-5; no clear D. CDR1 is SGHNT and CDR2 is YENEEA in the germline V gene. The CDR3 totals 12 residues. The CDR3 region has the DNA TGTGCCAGCGGCTTCGCGGCGGAGACCCAGTACTTC. Its protein product is CASGFAAETQYF.

V is TRBV28 and J is TRBJ1-6; D is unclear. V was clipped by 8 bases and J by 7 bases, with 12 bases between them. Germline V lookup: CDR1 MDHEN, CDR2 SYDVKM. This CDR3 is built from 13 residues. The CDR3 is CASSRVVNSPLHF. DNA of the CDR3: TGTGCCAGCTCGAGGGTAGTAAATTCACCCCTCCACTTT.

This clonotype was recorded a few times. This sequence joins TRBV7-2 and TRBJ2-1; D possibly corresponds to TRBD2 (6 bases). CDR3 length: 15 residues. V was cut by 5 bases and J by 4 bases, with 15 bases left in between. CDR1 and CDR2 from the germline V gene are SGHTA and FQGNSA. In DNA form, the CDR3 reads TGTGCCAGCAGCCGCCCGGAGGAGGGATACAATGAGCAGTTCTTC. Translation: CASSRPEEGYNEQFF.